The present TCR beta chain was sequenced within a study of T-cell memory formation after mild COVID-19. In TCRdb, the 5' RACE reads were re-called with MiXCR into one record per CDR3 protein. The top ten clones hold 22% of a sample with around 340,000 distinct CDR3 sequences, approximately 15% of them seen once. Trimming took 4 bases from V and 8 from J; bases not matched to a gene: 2. CDR3 length: 13 amino acids. Germline-derived CDR1 and CDR2 are SGDLS and YYNGEE. This clonotype appeared a few times. This chain connects TRBV9 to TRBJ1-6, with 8 bases fitting TRBD1. The sample taken for sequencing was PBMCs or a T cell subset sorted from them (not recorded which). This clonotype was obtained from a young man who had mild COVID-19 (a few samples of this study predate the infection). Cell type and time point are not known. As DNA, the CDR3 is TGTGCCAGCAGCCACAGGGGGGATTCACCCCTCCACTTT. It specifies CASSHRGDSPLHF.